The rows below give T cell receptor beta chains drawn from one sample of a study of CD8+ T cells in alopecia areata. Sequencing used immunoSEQ multiplex PCR; TCRdb keeps in-frame clones, though not all of them. The sample comprises more than 95,000 clones, about 60% of which are singletons, and around 8.8% rests with the top ten. The sequenced material came from CD4+ T cells sorted from blood. The receptor source for this set is a human donor in good health. Both conserved end residues are trimmed from each CDR3.

v_call cdr3_aa
TRBV4-1 ASSQDPERRSGANVLT
TRBV15 ATSPGLAPWETQY
TRBV28 ASSSPSGGGTEAF
TRBV25-1 ASSEQGAQGRGGAF
TRBV25-1 ASSELVAGKLF
TRBV29-1 SVEGSGGASYNEQF
TRBV29-1 SVTRTLNTEAF
TRBV25-1 ASSETGANTEAF
TRBV27 ASSFVASAHYEQY
TRBV6-5 ASSYQLPGQTYEQY
TRBV5-1 ASSLWTGAYNEQF
TRBV1 TSSQWDRDIPSTVYEQY
TRBV6-6 ASSYGTGDLGGTQY
TRBV30 AWSVRLKETQY
TRBV29-1 SVLVSPNQPQH
TRBV5-6 ASSRKLGETQY
TRBV29-1 SVGPGDGIYGYT
TRBV4-1 ASSQVRMQGNTEAF
TRBV2 ASSDEPVLSIPLF
TRBV4-2 ASSQDLKRGGDTQY
TRBV21-1 ASSVTGDFSYEQY
TRBV30 AWSVQVGQPQH
TRBV28 ASSSQPDHYGYT
TRBV25-1 ASSPPDRGTYNEQF
TRBV29-1 SVGIRSVSTDTQY
TRBV7-2 ATSGQRNTEAF
TRBV6-5 ASSSPGLETQY
TRBV30 AWNRGNTEAF
TRBV4-3 ASSQDPPGKQETQY
TRBV2 ATPPSGGAAGTDTQY
TRBV7-2 ASSSGTDYGYT
TRBV10-3 AISESQSNQPQH
TRBV7-3 ASSLTPAGVGDTQY
TRBV5-1 ASSLSRNQETQY
TRBV6-5 ASSYSIQGDSPLH
TRBV4-3 ASSQDWRTNIVADTQY
TRBV29-1 SVEKQVEGYT
TRBV11-2 ASSLGGLLNTEAF
TRBV7-2 ASSLIGAQETQY
TRBV30 AWEGSHEQF
TRBV27 ASSLSRGGRSGGELF
TRBV29-1 SVEVGGLLNYGYT
TRBV4-1 ASSQARLAGGPGTDTQY
TRBV29-1 SVEPGTYGYT
TRBV7-9 ASKRRDRAMNTEAF
TRBV28 ASRAPQGGGRAEQF
TRBV19 ASRWTGATYNEQF
TRBV7-9 ASSLRPPTDTQY
TRBV27 ASSQRSADTQY
TRBV28 ASTTGQGAAYGYT
TRBV19 ASRTGSGYT